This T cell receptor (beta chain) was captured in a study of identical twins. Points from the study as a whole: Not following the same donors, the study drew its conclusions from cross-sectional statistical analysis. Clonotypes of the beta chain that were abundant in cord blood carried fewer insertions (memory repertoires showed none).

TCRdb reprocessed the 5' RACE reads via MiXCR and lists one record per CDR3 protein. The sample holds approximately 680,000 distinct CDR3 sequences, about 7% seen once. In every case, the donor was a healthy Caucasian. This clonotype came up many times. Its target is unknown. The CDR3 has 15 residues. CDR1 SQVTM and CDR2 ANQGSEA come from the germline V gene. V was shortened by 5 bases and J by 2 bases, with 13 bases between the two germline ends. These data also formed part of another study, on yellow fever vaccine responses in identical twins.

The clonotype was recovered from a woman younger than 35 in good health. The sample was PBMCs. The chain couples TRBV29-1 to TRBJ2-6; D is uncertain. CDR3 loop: CSVFFTITGANVLTF. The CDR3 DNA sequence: TGCAGCGTTTTCTTCACTATCACTGGGGCCAACGTCCTGACTTTC.